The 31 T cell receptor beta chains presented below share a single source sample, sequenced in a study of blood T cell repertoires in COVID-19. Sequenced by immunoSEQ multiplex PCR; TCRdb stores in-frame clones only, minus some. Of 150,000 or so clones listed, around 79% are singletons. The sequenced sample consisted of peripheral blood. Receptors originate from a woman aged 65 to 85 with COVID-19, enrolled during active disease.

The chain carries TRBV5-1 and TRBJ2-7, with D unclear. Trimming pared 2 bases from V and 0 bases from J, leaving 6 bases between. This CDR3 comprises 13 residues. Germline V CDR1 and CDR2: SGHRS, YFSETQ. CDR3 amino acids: CASSLAFSYEQYF. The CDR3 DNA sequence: TGCGCCAGCAGCTTAGCGTTCTCCTACGAGCAGTACTTC.

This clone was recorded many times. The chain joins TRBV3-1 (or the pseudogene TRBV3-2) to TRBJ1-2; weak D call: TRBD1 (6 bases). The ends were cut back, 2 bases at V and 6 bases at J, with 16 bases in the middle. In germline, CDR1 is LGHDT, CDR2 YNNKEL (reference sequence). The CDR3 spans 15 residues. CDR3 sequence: CASSQSTGGANGYTF. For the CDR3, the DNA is TGTGCCAGCAGCCAATCGACGGGGGGCGCAAATGGCTACACCTTC.

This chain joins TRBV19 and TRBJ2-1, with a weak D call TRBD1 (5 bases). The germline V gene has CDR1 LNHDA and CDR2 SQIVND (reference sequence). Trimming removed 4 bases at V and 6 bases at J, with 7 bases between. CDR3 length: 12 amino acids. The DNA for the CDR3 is TGTGCCAGTAGTAGGGGCACCAATGAGCAGTTCTTC. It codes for CASSRGTNEQFF.

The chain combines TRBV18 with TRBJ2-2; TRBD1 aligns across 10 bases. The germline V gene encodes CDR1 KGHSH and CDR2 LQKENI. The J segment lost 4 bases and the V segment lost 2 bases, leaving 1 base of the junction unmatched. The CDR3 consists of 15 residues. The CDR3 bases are TGTGCCAGCTCACCAGGGACAGGGGTCACCGGGGAGCTGTTTTTT. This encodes CASSPGTGVTGELFF. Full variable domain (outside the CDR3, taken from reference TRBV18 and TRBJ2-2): NAGVMQNPRHLVRRRGQEARLRCSPMKGHSHVYWYRQLPEEGLKFMVYLQKENIIDESGMPKERFSAEFPKEGPSILRIQQVVRGDSAAYFCASSPGTGVTGELFFGEGSRLTVL.

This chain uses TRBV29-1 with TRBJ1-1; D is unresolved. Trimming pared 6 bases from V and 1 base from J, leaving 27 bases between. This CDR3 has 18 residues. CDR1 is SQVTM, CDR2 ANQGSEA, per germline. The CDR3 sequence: CSVRPRGTENRANTEAFF. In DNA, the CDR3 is TGCAGCGTGCGACCCCGGGGAACCGAAAACCGGGCGAACACTGAAGCTTTCTTT.

The CDR3 DNA reads as TGCGCCGACCGACCTAGAGGGCCTGAAAAACTGTTTTTT. This gives the protein CADRPRGPEKLFF. This rearrangement joins TRBV10-1 to TRBJ1-4; D remains unclear. V was shortened by 11 bases and J by 7 bases, with 17 bases between the two germline ends. This CDR3 is built from 13 residues. Germline-derived CDR1 and CDR2 are WNHNN and SYGVQD (reference sequence).

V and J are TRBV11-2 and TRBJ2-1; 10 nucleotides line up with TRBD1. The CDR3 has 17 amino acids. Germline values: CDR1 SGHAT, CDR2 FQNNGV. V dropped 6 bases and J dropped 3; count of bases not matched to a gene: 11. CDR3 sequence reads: CASRQPGGTGVYNEQFF. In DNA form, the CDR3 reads TGTGCCAGCAGACAACCCGGGGGGACAGGGGTCTACAATGAGCAGTTCTTC.

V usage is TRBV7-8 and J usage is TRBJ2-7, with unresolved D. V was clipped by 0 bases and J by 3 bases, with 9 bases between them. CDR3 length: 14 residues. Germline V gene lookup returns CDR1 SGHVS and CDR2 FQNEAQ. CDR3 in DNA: TGTGCCAGCAGCTTAGCTTCCAGGAACTACGAGCAGTACTTC. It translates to CASSLASRNYEQYF. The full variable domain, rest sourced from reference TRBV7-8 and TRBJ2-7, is GAGVSQSPRYKVAKRGQDVALRCDPISGHVSLFWYQQALGQGPEFLTYFQNEAQLDKSGLPSDRFFAERPEGSVSTLKIQRTQQEDSAVYLCASSLASRNYEQYFGPGTRLTVT.

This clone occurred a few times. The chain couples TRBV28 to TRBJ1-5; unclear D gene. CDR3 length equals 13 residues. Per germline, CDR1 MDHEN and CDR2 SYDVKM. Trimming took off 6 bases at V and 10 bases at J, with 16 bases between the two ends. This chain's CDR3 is CASRHPTSGPQHF. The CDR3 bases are TGTGCCAGCAGACACCCGACCTCGGGACCCCAGCATTTT.

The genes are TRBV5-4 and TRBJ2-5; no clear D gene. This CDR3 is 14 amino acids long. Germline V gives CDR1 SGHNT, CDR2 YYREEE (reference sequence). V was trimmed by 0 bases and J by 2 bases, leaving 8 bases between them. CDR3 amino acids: CASSLAAVQETQYF. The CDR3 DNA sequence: TGTGCCAGCAGCTTGGCGGCGGTACAAGAGACCCAGTACTTC.

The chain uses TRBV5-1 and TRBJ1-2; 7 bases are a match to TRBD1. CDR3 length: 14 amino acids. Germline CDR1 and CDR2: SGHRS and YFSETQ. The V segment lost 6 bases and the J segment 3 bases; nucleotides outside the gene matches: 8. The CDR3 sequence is CASKYAGTDYGYTF. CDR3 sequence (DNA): TGCGCCAGCAAATACGCCGGGACAGACTATGGCTACACCTTC.

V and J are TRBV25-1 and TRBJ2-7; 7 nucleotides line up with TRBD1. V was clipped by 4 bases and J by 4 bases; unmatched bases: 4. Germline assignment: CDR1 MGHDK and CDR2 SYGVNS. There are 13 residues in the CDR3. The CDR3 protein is CASSVTGAYEQYF. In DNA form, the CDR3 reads TGTGCCAGCAGTGTAACAGGGGCTTACGAGCAGTACTTC.

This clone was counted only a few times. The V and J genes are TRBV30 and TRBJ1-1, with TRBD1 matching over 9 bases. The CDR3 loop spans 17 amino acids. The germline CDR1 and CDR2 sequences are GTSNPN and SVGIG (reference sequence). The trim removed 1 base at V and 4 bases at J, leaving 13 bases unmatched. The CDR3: CAWSGIYRGPGSTEAFF. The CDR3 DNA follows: TGTGCCTGGAGTGGAATTTACAGGGGGCCTGGAAGCACTGAAGCTTTCTTT.

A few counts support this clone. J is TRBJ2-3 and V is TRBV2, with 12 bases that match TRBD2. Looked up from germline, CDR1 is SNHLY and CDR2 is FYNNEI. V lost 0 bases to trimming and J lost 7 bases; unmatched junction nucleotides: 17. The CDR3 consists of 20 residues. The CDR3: CASSEALLLLAGGKTHTQYF. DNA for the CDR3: TGTGCCAGCAGTGAAGCGCTTCTTTTACTAGCGGGGGGCAAGACACATACGCAGTATTTT. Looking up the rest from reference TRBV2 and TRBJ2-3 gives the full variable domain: EPEVTQTPSHQVTQMGQEVILRCVPISNHLYFYWYRQILGQKVEFLVSFYNNEISEKSEIFDDQFSVERPDGSNFTLKIRSTKLEDSAMYFCASSEALLLLAGGKTHTQYFGPGTRLTVL.

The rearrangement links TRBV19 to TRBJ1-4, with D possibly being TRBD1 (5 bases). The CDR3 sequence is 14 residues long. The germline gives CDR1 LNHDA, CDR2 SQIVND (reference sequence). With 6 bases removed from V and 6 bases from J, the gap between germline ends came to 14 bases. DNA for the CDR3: TGTGCCAGTAGACGGAGACAGAGTGATGAAAAACTGTTTTTT. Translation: CASRRRQSDEKLFF.

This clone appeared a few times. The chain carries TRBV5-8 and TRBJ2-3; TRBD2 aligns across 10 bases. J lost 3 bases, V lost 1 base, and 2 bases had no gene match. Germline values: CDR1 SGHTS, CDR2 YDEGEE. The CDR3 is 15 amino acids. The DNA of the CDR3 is TGTGCCAGCAGCTTGTTTAGCGGGGGGACAGATACGCAGTATTTT. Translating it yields CASSLFSGGTDTQYF.

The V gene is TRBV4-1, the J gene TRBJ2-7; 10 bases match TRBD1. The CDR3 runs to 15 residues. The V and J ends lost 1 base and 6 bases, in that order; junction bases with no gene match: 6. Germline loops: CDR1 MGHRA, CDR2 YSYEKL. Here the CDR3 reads CASSQAGTGVGEQYF. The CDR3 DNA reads TGCGCCAGCAGCCAAGCCGGGACAGGGGTAGGCGAGCAGTACTTC.

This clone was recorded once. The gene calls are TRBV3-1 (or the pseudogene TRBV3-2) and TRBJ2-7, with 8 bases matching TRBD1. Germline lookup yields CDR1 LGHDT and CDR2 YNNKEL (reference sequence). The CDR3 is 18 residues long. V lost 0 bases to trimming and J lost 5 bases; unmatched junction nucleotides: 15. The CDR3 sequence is CASSQDHWTTGAIDEQYF. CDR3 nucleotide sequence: TGTGCCAGCAGCCAAGACCATTGGACGACAGGGGCGATCGACGAGCAGTACTTC.

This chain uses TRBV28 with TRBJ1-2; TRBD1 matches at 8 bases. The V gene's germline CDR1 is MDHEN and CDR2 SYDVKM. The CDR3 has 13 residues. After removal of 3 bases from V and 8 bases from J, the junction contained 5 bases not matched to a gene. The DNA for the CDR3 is TGTGCCAGCAGTTTGACAGGGGCGGGCGGCTACACCTTC. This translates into CASSLTGAGGYTF.

The CDR3 here is CASKEGPYSGNTIYF. CDR3 in DNA: TGCGCCAGCAAGGAGGGGCCTTACTCTGGAAACACCATATATTTT. This chain links TRBV10-2 with TRBJ1-3, with D perhaps matching TRBD1 (5 bases). This CDR3 is 15 amino acids long. The V end lost 7 bases, the J end lost 0 bases, and 13 bases lay between the germline ends. Looked up from germline, CDR1 is WSHSY and CDR2 is SAAADI.

The CDR3 is CASSRGTSPTNEKLFF. The CDR3 DNA follows: TGTGCCAGCAGCAGAGGGACAAGCCCAACTAATGAAAAACTGTTTTTT. The chain couples TRBV16 to TRBJ1-4; perhaps TRBD1 as D (6 bases). The CDR3 totals 16 residues. The germline V gene encodes CDR1 KGHSY and CDR2 FQNENV. The V gene lost 5 bases and the J gene lost 0 bases, with 13 bases spanning the gap. The full variable domain, its missing parts supplied by reference TRBV16 and TRBJ1-4, is GEEVAQTPKHLVRGEGQKAKLYCAPIKGHSYVFWYQQVLKNEFKFLISFQNENVFDETGMPKERFSAKCLPNSPCSLEIQATKLEDSAVYFCASSRGTSPTNEKLFFGSGTQLSVL.

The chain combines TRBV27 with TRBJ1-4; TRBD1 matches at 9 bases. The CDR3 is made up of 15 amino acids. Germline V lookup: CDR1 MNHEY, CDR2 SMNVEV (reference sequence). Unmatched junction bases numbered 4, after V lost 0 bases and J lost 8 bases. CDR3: CASSLSGTGHEKLFF. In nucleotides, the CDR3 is TGTGCCAGCAGTTTATCGGGGACAGGGCACGAAAAACTGTTTTTT.

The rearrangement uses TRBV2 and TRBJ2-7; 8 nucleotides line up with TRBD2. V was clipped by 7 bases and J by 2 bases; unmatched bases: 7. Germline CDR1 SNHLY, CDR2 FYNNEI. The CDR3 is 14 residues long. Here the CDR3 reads CASTERGGTYEQYF. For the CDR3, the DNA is TGTGCCAGCACCGAACGGGGGGGCACCTACGAGCAGTACTTC. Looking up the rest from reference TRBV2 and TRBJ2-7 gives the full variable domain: EPEVTQTPSHQVTQMGQEVILRCVPISNHLYFYWYRQILGQKVEFLVSFYNNEISEKSEIFDDQFSVERPDGSNFTLKIRSTKLEDSAMYFCASTERGGTYEQYFGPGTRLTVT.

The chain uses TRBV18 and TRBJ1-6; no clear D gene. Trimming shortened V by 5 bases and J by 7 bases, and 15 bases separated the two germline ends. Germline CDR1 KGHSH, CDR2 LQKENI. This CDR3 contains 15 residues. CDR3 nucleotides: TGTGCCAGCTCAGCCCAACCCCCGGGGAATTCACCCCTCCACTTT. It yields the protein CASSAQPPGNSPLHF.

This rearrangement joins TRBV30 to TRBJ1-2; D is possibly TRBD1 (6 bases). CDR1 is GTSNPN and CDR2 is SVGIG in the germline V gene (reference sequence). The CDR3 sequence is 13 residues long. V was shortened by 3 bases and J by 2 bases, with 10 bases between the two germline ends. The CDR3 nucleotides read TGTGCCTGGAGGCCAGGGGCCAACTATGGCTACACCTTC. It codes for CAWRPGANYGYTF.

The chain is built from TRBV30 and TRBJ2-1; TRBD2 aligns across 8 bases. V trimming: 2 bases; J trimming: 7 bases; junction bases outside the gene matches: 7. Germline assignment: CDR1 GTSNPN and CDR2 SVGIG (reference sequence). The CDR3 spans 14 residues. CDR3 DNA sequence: TGTGCCTGGAGTAAAAGCGGGGGTATTAATGAGCAGTTCTTC. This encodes CAWSKSGGINEQFF.

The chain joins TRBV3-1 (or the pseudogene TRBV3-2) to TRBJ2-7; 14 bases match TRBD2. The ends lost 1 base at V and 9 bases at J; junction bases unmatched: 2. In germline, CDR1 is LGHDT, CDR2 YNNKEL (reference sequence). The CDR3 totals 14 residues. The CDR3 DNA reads TGTGCCAGCAGCCAAGGACTAGCGGGGGGGAGGCAGTACTTC. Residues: CASSQGLAGGRQYF.

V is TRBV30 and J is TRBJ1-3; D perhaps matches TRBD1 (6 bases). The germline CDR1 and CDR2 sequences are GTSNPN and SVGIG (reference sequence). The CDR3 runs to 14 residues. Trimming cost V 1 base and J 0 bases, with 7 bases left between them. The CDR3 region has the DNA TGTGCCTGGAGTGACAGGGCCTCTGGAAACACCATATATTTT. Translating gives CAWSDRASGNTIYF.

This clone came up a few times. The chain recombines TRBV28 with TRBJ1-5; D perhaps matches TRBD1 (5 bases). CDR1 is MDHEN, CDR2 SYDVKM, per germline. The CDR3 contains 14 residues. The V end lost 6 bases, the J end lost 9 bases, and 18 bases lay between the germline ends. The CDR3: CASSLNLGPSPQHF. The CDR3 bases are TGTGCCAGCAGCTTGAACCTGGGGCCCTCGCCCCAGCATTTT.

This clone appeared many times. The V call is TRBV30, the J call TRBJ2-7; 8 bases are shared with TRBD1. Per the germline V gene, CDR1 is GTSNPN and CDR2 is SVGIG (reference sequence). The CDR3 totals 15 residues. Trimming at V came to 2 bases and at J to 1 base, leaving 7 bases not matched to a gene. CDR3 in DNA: TGTGCCTGGAGTCCTTCGGACAGGGCGTCCTACGAGCAGTACTTC. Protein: CAWSPSDRASYEQYF.

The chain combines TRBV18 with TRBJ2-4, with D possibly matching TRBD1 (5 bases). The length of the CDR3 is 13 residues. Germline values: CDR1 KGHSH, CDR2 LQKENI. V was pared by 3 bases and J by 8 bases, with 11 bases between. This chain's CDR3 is CASSPRAMDIQYF. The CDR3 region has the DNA TGTGCCAGCTCACCCAGGGCGATGGACATTCAGTACTTC.